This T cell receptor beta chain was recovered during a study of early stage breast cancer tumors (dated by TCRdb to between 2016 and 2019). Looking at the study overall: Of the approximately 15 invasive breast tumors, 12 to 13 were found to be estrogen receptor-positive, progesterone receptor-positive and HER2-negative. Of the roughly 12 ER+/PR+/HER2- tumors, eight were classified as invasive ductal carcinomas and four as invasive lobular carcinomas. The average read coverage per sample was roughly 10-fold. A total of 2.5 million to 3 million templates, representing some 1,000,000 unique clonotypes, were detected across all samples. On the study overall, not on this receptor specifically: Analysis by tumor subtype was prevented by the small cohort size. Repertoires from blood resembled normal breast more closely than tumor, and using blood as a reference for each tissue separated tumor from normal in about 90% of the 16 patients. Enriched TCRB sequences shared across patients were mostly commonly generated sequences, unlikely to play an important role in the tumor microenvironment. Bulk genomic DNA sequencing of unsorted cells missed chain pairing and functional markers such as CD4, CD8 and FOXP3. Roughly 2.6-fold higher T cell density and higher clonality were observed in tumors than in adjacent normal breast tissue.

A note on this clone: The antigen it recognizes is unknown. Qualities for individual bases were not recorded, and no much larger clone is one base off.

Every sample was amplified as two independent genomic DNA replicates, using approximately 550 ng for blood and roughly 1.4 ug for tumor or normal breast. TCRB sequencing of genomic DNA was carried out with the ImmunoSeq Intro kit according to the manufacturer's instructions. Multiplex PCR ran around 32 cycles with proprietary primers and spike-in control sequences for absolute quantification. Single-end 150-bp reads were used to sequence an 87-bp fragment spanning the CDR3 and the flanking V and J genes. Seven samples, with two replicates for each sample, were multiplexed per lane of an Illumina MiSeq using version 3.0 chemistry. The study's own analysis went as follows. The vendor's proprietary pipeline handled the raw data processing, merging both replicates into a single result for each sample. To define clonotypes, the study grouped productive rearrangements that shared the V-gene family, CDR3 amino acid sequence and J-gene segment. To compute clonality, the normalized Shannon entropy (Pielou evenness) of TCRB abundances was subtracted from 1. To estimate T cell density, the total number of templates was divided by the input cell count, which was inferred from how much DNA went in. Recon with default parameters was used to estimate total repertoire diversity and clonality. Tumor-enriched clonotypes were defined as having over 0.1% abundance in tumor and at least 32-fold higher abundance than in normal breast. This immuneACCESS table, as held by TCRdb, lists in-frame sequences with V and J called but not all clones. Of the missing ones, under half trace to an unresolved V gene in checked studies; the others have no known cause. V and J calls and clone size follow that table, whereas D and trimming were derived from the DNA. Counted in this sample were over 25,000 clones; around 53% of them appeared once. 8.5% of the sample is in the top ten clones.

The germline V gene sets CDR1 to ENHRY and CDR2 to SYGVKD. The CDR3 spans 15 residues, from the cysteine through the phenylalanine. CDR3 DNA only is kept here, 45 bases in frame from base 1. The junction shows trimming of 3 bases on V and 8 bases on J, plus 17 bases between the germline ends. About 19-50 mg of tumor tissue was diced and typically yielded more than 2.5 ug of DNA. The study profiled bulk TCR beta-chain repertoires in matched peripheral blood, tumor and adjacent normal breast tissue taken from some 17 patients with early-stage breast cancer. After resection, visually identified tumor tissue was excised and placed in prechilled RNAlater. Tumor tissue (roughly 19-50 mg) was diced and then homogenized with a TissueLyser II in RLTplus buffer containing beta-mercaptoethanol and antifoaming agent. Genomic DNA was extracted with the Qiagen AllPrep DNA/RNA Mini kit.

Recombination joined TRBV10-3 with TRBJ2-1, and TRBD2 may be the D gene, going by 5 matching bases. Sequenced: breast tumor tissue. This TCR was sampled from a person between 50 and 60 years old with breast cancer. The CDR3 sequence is CAISDRSVDGDEQFF. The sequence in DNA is TGTGCCATCAGTGATCGAAGCGTCGACGGGGATGAGCAGTTCTTC.